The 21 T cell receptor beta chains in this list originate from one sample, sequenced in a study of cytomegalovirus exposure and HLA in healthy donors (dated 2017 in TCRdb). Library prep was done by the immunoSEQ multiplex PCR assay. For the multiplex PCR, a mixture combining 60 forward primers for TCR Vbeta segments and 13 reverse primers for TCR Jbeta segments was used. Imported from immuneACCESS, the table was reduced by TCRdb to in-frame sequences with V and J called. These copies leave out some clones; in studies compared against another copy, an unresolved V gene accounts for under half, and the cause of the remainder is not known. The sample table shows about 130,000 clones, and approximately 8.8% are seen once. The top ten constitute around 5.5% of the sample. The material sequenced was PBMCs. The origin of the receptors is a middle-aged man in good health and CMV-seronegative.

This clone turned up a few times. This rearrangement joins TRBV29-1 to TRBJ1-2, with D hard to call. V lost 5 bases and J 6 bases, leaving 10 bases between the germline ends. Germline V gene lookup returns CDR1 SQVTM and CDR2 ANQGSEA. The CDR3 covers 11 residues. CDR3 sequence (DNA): TGCAGCGTTACCGCCAGGCATGGCTACACCTTC. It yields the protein CSVTARHGYTF.

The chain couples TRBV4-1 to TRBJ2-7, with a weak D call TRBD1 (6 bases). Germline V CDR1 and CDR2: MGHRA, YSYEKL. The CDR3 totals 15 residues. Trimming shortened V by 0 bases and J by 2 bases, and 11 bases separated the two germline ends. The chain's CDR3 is CASSQEQTGTYEQYV. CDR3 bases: TGCGCCAGCAGCCAAGAGCAGACAGGAACCTACGAGCAGTACGTC.

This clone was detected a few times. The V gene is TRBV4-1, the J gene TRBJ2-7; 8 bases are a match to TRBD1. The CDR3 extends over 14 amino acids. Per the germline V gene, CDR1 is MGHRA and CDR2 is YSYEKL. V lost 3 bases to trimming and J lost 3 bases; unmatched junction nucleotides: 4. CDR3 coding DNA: TGCGCCAGCAGCCATTCCACAGGGGGCTACGAGCAGTACTTC. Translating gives CASSHSTGGYEQYF.

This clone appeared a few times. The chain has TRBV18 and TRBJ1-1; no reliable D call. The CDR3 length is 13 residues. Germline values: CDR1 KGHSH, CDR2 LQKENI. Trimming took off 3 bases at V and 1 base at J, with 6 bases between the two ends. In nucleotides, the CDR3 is TGTGCCAGCTCACCCTTTCGGAACACTGAAGCTTTCTTT. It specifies CASSPFRNTEAFF.

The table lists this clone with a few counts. In DNA, the CDR3 is TGTGCCAGCAGTTATAGAGAGGACACAGGCTACGAGCAGTACTTC. It specifies CASSYREDTGYEQYF. This chain joins TRBV6-5 and TRBJ2-7, with D perhaps TRBD1 (5 bases). Germline V CDR1 and CDR2: MNHEY, SVGAGI. The CDR3 extends over 15 amino acids. The ends were cut back, 3 bases at V and 3 bases at J, with 15 bases in the middle.

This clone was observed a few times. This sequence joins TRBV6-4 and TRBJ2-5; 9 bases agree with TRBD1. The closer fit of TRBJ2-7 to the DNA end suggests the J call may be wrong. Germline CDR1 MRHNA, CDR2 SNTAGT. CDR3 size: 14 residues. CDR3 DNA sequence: TGTGCCAGCAGCCTCAGACAGGGGGCCTACGAGCAGTACTTC. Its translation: CASSLRQGAYEQYF.

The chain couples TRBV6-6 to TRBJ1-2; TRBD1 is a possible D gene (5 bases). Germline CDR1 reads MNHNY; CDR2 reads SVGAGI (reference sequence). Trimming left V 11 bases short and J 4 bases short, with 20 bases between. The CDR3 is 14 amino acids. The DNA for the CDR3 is TGTGCCTCAGTCAGGCAGGGCGAAAGCTATGGCTACACCTTC. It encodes CASVRQGESYGYTF.

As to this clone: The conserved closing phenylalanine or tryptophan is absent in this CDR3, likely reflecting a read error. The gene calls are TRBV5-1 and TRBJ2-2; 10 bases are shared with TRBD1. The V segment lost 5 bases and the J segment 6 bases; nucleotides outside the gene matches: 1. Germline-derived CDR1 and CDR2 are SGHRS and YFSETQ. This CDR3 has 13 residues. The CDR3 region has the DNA TGCGCCAGCAGTGGACAGGGGGCCGGGGAGCTGTTTTTG. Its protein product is CASSGQGAGELFL.

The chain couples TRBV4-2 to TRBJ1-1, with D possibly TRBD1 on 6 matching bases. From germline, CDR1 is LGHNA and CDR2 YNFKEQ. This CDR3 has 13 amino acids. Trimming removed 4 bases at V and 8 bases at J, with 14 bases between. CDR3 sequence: CASSRAQGHEAFF. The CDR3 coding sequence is TGTGCCAGCAGCCGAGCACAGGGCCACGAAGCTTTCTTT.

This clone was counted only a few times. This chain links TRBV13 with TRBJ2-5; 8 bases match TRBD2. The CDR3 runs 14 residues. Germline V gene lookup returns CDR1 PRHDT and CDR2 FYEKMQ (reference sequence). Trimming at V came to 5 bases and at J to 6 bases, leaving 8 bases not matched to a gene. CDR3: CASSLAGGEKTQYF. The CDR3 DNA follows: TGTGCCAGCAGCCTTGCGGGGGGCGAGAAGACCCAGTACTTC.

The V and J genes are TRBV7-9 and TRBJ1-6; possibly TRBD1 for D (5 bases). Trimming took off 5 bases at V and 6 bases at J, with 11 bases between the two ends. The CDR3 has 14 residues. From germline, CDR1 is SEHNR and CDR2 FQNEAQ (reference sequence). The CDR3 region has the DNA TGTGCCAGCAGCATGGACACCGCTAATTCACCCCTCCACTTT. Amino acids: CASSMDTANSPLHF.

The chain's CDR3 is CASSSPGTGGTDTQYF. The DNA for the CDR3 is TGTGCCAGCAGCTCTCCCGGGACAGGGGGGACAGATACGCAGTATTTT. The chain carries TRBV11-3 and TRBJ2-3; 11 nucleotides match TRBD1. CDR3 length: 16 residues. V lost 4 bases, J lost 3 bases, and 6 bases stayed unmatched. In germline, CDR1 is SGHNT, CDR2 YENEEA.

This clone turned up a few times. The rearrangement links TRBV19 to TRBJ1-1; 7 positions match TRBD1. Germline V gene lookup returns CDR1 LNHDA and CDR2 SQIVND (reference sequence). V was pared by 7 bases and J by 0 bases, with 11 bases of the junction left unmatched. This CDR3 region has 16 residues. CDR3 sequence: CASKTYTGALNTEAFF. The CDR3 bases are TGTGCCAGTAAGACTTATACAGGGGCCCTGAACACTGAAGCTTTCTTT.

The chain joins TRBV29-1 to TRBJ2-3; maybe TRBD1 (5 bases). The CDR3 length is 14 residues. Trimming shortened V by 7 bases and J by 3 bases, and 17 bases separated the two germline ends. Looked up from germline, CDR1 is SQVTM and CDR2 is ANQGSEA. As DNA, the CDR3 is TGCAGCGCGCTATCAGGGATAGTAACAGATACGCAGTATTTT. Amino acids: CSALSGIVTDTQYF.

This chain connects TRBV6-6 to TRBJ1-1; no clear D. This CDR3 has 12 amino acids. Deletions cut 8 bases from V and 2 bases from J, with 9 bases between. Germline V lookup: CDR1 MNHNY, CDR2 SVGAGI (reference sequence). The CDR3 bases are TGTGCCAGCTTGGCTCCTAACACTGAAGCTTTCTTT. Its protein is CASLAPNTEAFF.

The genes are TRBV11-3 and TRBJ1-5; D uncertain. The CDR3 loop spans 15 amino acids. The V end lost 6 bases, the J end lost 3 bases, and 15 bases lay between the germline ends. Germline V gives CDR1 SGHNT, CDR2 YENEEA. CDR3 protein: CASSHGSSLNQPQHF. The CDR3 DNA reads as TGTGCCAGCAGTCACGGGAGTTCCCTCAATCAGCCCCAGCATTTT.

The CDR3 DNA reads as TGCGCCAGCAGCTTTTCCGGCGGGGGAGGCTACACCTTC. Its protein is CASSFSGGGGYTF. This chain links TRBV5-1 with TRBJ1-2, with D possibly being TRBD1 (5 bases). The V end was cut by 2 bases, the J end by 8 bases, with 13 bases between. This CDR3 is built from 13 residues. The germline V gene has CDR1 SGHRS and CDR2 YFSETQ. The full variable domain, completed using reference TRBV5-1 and TRBJ1-2, is KAGVTQTPRYLIKTRGQQVTLSCSPISGHRSVSWYQQTPGQGLQFLFEYFSETQRNKGNFPGRFSGRQFSNSRSEMNVSTLELGDSALYLCASSFSGGGGYTFGSGTRLTVV.

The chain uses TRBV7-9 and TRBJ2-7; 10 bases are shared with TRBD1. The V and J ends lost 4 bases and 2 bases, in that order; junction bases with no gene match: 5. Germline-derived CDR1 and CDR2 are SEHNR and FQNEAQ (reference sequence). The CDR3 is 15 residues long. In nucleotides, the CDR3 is TGTGCCAGCAGCTCCCCAGACAGGGGGCCCTACGAGCAGTACTTC. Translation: CASSSPDRGPYEQYF.

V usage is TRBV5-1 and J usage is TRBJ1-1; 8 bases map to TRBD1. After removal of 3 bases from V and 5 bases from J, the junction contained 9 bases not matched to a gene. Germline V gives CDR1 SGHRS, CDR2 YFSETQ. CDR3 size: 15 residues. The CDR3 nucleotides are TGCGCCAGCAGCTCGGAAGACAGGGGTAGGACTGAAGCTTTCTTT. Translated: CASSSEDRGRTEAFF.

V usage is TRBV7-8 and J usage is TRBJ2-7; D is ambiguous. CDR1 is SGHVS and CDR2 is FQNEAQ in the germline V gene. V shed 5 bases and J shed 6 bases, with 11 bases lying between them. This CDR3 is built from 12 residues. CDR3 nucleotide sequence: TGTGCCAGCAGCCCAGGTTTCTCCGAGCAGTACTTC. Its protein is CASSPGFSEQYF.

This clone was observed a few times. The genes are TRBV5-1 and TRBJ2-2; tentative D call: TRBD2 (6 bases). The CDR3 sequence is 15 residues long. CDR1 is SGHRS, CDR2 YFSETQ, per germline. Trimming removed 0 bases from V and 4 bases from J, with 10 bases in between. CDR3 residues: CASSLGSAGTGELFF. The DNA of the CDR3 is TGCGCCAGCAGCTTGGGGTCAGCGGGCACCGGGGAGCTGTTTTTT.